The next 3 T cell receptor beta chains were all read from a single sample in a study of lymphopenia after photon versus proton radiotherapy. TCRdb's copy holds only in-frame clones and misses some; the assay was immunoSEQ multiplex PCR. The repertoire consists of about 26,000 clones, with under 85% occurring once and the leading ten covering more than 3%. This specimen consisted of peripheral blood, obtained from a patient treated with photon-based radiotherapy. These receptors were taken from a woman between 50 and 59 years old with pancreatic cancer.

This clone appeared a single time. The chain recombines TRBV7-3 with TRBJ2-5, with 8 positions matching TRBD2. Germline loops: CDR1 SGHTA, CDR2 FQGTGA. The CDR3 totals 15 residues. The V and J ends lost 5 bases and 5 bases, in that order; junction bases with no gene match: 10. The CDR3 DNA sequence: TGTGCCAGCAGCCCAACCAGCGGGAGTCGCGAGACCCAGTACTTC. Its protein product is CASSPTSGSRETQYF.

The chain is built from TRBV6-1 and TRBJ2-1; 10 bases line up with TRBD2. This CDR3 contains 13 residues. The V gene's germline CDR1 is MNHNS and CDR2 SASEGT. V trimming: 7 bases; J trimming: 3 bases; junction bases outside the gene matches: 0. The CDR3 spells CASTSGSYNEQFF. The CDR3 DNA sequence: TGTGCCAGCACTAGCGGGAGCTACAATGAGCAGTTCTTC.

The chain has TRBV4-2 and TRBJ2-5; 12 positions match TRBD2. The CDR3 contains 17 residues. Germline CDR1 and CDR2: LGHNA and YNFKEQ. V lost 4 bases and J lost 2; bases outside the gene matches: 8. CDR3: CASSLGTSGLNQETQYF. The CDR3 DNA sequence: TGTGCCAGCAGCCTGGGGACTAGCGGGCTAAATCAAGAGACCCAGTACTTC.